This T cell receptor beta chain is drawn from a study of T cell repertoires in cytomegalovirus infection. From germline, CDR1 is SGHVS and CDR2 FNYEAQ. The CDR3 is 13 residues long. The V end was cut by 2 bases, the J end by 5 bases, with 9 bases between. TCRdb re-called the reads with MiXCR, one entry per CDR3 protein. The sample carries some 900,000 distinct CDR3 sequences, 30% to 35% recorded once. Details on this clonotype: Its antigen is not known.

Sequences were derived from cultured CD8+ T cells from PBMCs, sampled from culture after CMV antigen stimulation. The clonotype originates from a human donor in good health (CMV status not recorded). Some clones in this sample may be carry-over from other donors' samples. The rearrangement links TRBV7-6 to TRBJ2-5, with D uncertain. CDR3 sequence (DNA): TGTGCCAGCAGCTTACTTAGCTTGGAGACCCAGTACTTC. It yields the protein CASSLLSLETQYF.